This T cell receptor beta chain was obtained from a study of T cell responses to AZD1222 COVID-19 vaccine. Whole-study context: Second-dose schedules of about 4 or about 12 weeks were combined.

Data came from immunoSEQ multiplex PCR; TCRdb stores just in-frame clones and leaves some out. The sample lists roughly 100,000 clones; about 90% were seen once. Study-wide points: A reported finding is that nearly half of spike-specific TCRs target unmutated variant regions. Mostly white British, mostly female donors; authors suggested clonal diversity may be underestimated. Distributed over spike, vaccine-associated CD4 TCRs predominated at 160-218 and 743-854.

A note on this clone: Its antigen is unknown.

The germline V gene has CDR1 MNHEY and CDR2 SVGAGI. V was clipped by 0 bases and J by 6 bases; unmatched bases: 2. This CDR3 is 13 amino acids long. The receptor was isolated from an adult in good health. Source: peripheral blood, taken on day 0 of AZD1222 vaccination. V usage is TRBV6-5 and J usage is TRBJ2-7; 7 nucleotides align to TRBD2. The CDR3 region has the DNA TGTGCCAGCAGTTACTCGACTAGCTCCGAGCAGTACGTC. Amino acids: CASSYSTSSEQYV.